These T cell receptor beta chains were read from a single sample in a study of somatic mutations in cytotoxic T cells in rheumatoid arthritis. The method was immunoSEQ multiplex PCR; TCRdb's version includes in-frame clones alone and lacks a portion of them. The sample includes roughly 20,000 clones, roughly 74% of them seen just once. The sequencing sample was made of CD8+ T cells sorted from blood. The receptors were sampled from an adult with rheumatoid arthritis. Both conserved end residues are trimmed from each CDR3.

>TRBV4-1|TRBJ2-6
ASSPGLSGANVLT
>TRBV4-3|TRBJ2-3
ASSQDLTDRTDTQY
>TRBV27|TRBJ1-2
ASSFTATNYGYT
>TRBV19|TRBJ1-5
ASSIVPLGNQPQH
>TRBV4-3|TRBJ1-2
ASSQELGQKPNYGYT
>TRBV19|TRBJ2-3
ASSTPGRIDTQY
>TRBV6-1|TRBJ1-2
ASSEGVRGSNYGYT
>TRBV13|TRBJ1-1
ASSLGLGGLNTEAF
>TRBV2|TRBJ1-5
ASTRAGNQPQH
>TRBV13|TRBJ2-7
ASSAGLSSYEQY
>TRBV4-3|TRBJ1-4
ASSQSGTGFGKLF
>TRBV4-3|TRBJ1-5
ASSQDMVNQPQH
>TRBV19|TRBJ2-5
ASSIDRGSDREVEETQY
>TRBV27|TRBJ1-6
ASSLRKAGNSPLH
>TRBV5-6|TRBJ2-7
ASTVLAGGLYEQY
>TRBV11-2|TRBJ1-1
ASSPTRTLGNTEAF
>TRBV5-5|TRBJ1-1
ASSLEAGTNTEAF
>TRBV27|TRBJ2-5
ASSGTGHVETQY